Sequencing of this T cell receptor beta chain was carried out in a study of cytomegalovirus exposure and HLA in healthy donors. This clone has only a few counts. Antigen: not known. With V trimmed by 5 bases and J by 1 base, 6 bases remained unmatched. The CDR3 has 15 residues. In germline, CDR1 is ENHRY, CDR2 SYGVKD. The PCR made use of 60 Vbeta and 13 Jbeta primers. Original processing notes: An analysis that came later counted 70 million to 100 million unique TCR beta chains, some 11 million shared. Measured with immunoSEQ multiplex PCR; TCRdb has only the in-frame clones, and not every one. The DNA gave D and trimming, while V, J and clone size come from that table. The repertoire includes over 120,000 clones, about 80% of them detected once, and under 5% sits in the top ten. Findings of the study overall: Later analysis placed DRB1 highest and HLA-C lowest in TCR association rates, which differed by HLA locus.

The source is a middle-aged man in good health and CMV-seronegative. Sequences were obtained from PBMCs. The gene calls are TRBV10-3 and TRBJ2-7, with 9 bases lining up with TRBD1. This CDR3 reads CAISSLGTGSYEQYF. The CDR3 coding sequence is TGTGCCATCAGTTCCCTGGGGACAGGGTCCTACGAGCAGTACTTC.